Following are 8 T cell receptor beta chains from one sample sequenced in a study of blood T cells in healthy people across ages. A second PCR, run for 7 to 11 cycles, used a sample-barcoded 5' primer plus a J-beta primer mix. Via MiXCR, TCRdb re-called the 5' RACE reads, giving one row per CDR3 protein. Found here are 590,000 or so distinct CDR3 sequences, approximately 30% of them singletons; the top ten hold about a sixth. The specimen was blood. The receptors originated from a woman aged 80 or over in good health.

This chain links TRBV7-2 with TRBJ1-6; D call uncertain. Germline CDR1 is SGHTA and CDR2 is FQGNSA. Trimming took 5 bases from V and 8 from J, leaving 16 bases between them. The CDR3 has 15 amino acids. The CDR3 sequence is CASSRRLTMDSPLHF. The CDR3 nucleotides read TGTGCCAGCAGCCGACGACTGACGATGGATTCACCCCTCCACTTT. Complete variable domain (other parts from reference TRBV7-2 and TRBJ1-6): GAGVSQSPSNKVTEKGKDVELRCDPISGHTALYWYRQSLGQGLEFLIYFQGNSAPDKSGLPSDRFSAERTGGSVSTLTIQRTQQEDSAVYLCASSRRLTMDSPLHFGNGTRLTVT.

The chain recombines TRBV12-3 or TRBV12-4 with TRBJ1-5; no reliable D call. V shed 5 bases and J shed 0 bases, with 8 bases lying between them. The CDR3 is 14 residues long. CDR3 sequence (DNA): TGTGCCAGCAGTCGCCTGTATAGCAATCAGCCCCAGCATTTT. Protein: CASSRLYSNQPQHF.

The CDR3 coding sequence is TGCGCCAGCAGGGGAGGGGACACACACAATGAGCAGTACTTC. Translation: CASRGGDTHNEQYF. The chain employs TRBV5-1 and TRBJ2-5; weak D call: TRBD2 (7 bases). This CDR3 spans 14 amino acids. Germline V gene sequence: CDR1 SGHRS, CDR2 YFSETQ. V gave up 5 bases and J gave up 11 bases, with 22 bases separating them. Full variable domain (rest looked up from reference TRBV5-1 and TRBJ2-5): KAGVTQTPRYLIKTRGQQVTLSCSPISGHRSVSWYQQTPGQGLQFLFEYFSETQRNKGNFPGRFSGRQFSNSRSEMNVSTLELGDSALYLCASRGGDTHNEQYFGPGTRLLVL.

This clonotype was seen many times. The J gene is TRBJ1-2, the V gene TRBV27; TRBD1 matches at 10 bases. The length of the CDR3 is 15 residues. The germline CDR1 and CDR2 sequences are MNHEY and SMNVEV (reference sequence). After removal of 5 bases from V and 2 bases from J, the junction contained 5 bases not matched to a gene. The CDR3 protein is CASSPWTGGNYGYTF. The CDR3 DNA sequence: TGTGCCAGCAGTCCGTGGACAGGGGGGAACTATGGCTACACCTTC.

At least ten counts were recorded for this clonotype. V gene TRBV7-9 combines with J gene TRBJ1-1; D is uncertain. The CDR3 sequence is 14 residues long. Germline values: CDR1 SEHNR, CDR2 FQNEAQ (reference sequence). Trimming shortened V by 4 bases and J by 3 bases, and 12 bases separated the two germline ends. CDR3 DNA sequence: TGTGCCAGCAGCTCAATTAACGGGGACACTGAAGCTTTCTTT. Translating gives CASSSINGDTEAFF.

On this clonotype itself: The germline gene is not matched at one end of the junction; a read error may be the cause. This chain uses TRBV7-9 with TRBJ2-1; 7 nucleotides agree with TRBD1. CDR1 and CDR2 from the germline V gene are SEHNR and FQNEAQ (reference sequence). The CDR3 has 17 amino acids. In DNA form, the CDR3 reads TGTGCCAGCAGCCTCGGGACAGCCCTGAGCTCCTGCAATGAGCAGTTCTTC. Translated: CASSLGTALSSCNEQFF. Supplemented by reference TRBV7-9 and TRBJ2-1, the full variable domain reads DTGVSQNPRHKITKRGQNVTFRCDPISEHNRLYWYRQTLGQGPEFLTYFQNEAQLEKSRLLSDRFSAERPKGSFSTLEIQRTEQGDSAMYLCASSLGTALSSCNEQFFGPGTRLTVL.

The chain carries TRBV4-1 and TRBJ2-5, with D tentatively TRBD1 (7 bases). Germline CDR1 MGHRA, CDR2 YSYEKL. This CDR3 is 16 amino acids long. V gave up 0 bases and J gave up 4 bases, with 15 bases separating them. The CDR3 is CASSQDQAGGRETQYF. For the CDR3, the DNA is TGCGCCAGCAGCCAAGATCAGGCAGGGGGGAGAGAGACCCAGTACTTC.

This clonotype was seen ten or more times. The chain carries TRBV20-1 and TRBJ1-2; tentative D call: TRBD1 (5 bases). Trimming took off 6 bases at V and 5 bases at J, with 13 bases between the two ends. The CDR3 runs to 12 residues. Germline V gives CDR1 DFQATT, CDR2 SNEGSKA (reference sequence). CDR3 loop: CSAKVRAYGYTF. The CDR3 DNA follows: TGCAGTGCCAAGGTCAGGGCTTATGGCTACACCTTC.